This record looks at one T cell receptor (beta chain) sequence and its context. The specificity of this receptor is unknown. Nothing much larger sits one base from this clone, and base qualities are not available. This entry comes from a study of long-term antiretroviral therapy in people with HIV (dated 2022 in TCRdb). Some background on the complete study: The earliest samples were collected about a decade before the 2015 WHO recommendation for immediate ART, when ART was typically delayed until CD4 counts fell. A retrospective serial study tested whether changes in peripheral blood TRB repertoire composition and diversity were associated with ART initiation and durable HIV suppression. The cohort contributed roughly 200 cryopreserved PBMC samples from 30 adults with confirmed HIV infection, collected serially over a mean of around 6 years (range 1-12). Among the 30 or so participants with HIV, around 10 were female. No cross-contamination during QIAcube processing turned up in test extractions that ran a monoclonal T-cell line alongside around 32 polyclonal samples. Overall study results and their limits: Compared with controls, HIV repertoires had narrower CDR3 length ranges, and the network structure pointed to an antigen-experienced repertoire that shifted only slightly toward naive after ART. Expanded TRB clones identified before ART initiation dominated the repertoire across all time points, though the dominance fluctuated and decreased in many PLHIV after ART. No data were available on ART adherence, viral resistance or therapy changes, limiting inferences about post-ART repertoire changes. Since PBMC availability was limited, sequencing covered only the TCR beta chain, with no alpha chain pairing. The samples span the years 2004 to 2017, and the ART regimens used at that time may not be as effective as current regimens. Because pre-ART samples had limited cell numbers, profiling was done on unsorted PBMC rather than on sorted CD4+ and CD8+ T cells. ART initiation was associated with a significant increase in TRB diversity, but diversity stayed significantly below transplant donor controls even after long-term ART.

To be included, a participant needed at least one PBMC sample from before ART initiation plus at least two post-ART samples. All participants with HIV were treated in the United States of America. Before DNA extraction, cryopreserved samples of roughly 1-11 million PBMC were thawed and then washed. At the time of the earliest PBMC sample for each participant with HIV, ages ranged from about 23 to 60 years. PBMC samples from each participant spanned 1-4 timepoints before ART initiation and 2-8 timepoints after ART initiation, with a median of 7 samples. Serial HIV viral load, CD4+ T-cell count, ART history and demographic data were obtained for every participant. Genomic DNA was extracted from unsorted PBMC with a Qiagen kit on a QIAcube, processed in batches of 12 samples. The immunoSEQ hsTCRB v3.0 assay was used at survey level resolution for TRB variable region sequencing. A depth of about 40,000-55,000 T-cell genomes per sample was targeted for TRB sequencing. TRB libraries were pooled and sequenced on an Illumina MiSeq using a v3 150-cycle kit. Regarding the original processing steps: Repertoire analysis was performed in R inside a reproducible Nextflow workflow that covered QC, data transformation and analysis. Custom analyses were implemented in LymphoSeq2, an R package for AIRR-Seq data exploration. After excluding a few samples that yielded fewer than 5000 total TRB sequences, approximately 180 HIV repertoires remained for analysis. Among the approximately 180 HIV repertoires that were kept, 59 were collected before ART initiation and over 120 were collected after ART initiation. Each repertoire was downsampled to 5000 TRB nucleotide sequences, and summary statistics were averaged across 100 downsampling iterations. Only TRB sequences with CDR3 regions of at least seven amino acids were retained for analysis. A Shannon entropy-derived clonality score and the Gini coefficient were used to measure diversity. In the repertoire networks, any two of the top 5000 CDR3 amino acid sequences were connected whenever the two sequences differed by an edit distance of one. Antigen specificity groups and MHC restriction were predicted for TRB CDR3 amino acid sequences with GLIPH2. CDR3 amino acid sequences were matched against VDJdb and McPAS-TCR to flag known CMV, EBV, HIV or tissue antigen associations. Pre-ART, post-ART and control groups were compared with Wilcoxon signed-rank tests and Holm-Bonferroni correction. The source is immuneACCESS, and TCRdb retained only in-frame sequences with V and J called. Part of the clones is not carried over; for the studies checked, unresolved V genes explain less than half of this, and the remainder is unexplained. That table gives V, J and clone size, and the DNA gave D and trimming. This sample comprises around 6,500 clones, approximately 83% of them detected only once. Clones ranked in the top ten supply about 3% of the sample.

Per the germline V gene (reference sequence), LNHDA is the CDR1 and SQIVND is the CDR2. V and J are trimmed by 5 bases and 4 bases, and the gene matches miss 8 bases of the junction. The cysteine opens and the phenylalanine closes a CDR3 of 15 amino acids. Only the CDR3 DNA stays, 45 bases, in frame from base 1. Rearrangement joined TRBV19 to TRBJ2-3, with 8 bases in between that match TRBD2. The specimen comprised unsorted PBMCs, sampled 3.7 years after starting antiretroviral therapy. The sequence was obtained from a woman in her 50s with HIV. Read as DNA, the sequence is TGTGCCAGTAGTCAGGCTAGCGGGCTATCAGATACGCAGTATTTT. This sequence encodes CASSQASGLSDTQYF.